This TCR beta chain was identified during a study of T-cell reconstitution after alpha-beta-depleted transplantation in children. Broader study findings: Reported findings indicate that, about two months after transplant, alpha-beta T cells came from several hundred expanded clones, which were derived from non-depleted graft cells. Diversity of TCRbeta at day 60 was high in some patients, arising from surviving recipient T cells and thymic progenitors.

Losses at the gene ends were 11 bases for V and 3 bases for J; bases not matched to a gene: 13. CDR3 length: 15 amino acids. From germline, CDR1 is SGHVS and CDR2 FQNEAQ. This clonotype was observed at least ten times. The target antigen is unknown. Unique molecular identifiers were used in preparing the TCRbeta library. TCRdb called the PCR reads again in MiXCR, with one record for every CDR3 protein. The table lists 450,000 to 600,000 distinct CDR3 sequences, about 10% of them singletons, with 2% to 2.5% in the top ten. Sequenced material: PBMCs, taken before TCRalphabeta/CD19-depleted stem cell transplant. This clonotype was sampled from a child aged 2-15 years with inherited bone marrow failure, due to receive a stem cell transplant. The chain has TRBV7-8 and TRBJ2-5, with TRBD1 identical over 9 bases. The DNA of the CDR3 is TGTGCCTCCAAAATGGGGACAGGGACCGAAGAGACCCAGTACTTC. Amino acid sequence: CASKMGTGTEETQYF.